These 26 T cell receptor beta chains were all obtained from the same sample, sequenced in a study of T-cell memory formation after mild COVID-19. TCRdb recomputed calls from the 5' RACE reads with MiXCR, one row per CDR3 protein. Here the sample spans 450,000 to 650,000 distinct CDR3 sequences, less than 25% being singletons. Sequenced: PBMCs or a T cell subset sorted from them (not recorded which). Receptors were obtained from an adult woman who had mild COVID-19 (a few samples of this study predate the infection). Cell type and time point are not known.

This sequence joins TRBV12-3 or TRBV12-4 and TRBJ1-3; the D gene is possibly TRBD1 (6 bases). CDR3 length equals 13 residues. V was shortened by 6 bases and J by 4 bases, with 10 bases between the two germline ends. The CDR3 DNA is TGTGCCAGCAGAATGGACAGCGGAAACACCATATATTTT. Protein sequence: CASRMDSGNTIYF.

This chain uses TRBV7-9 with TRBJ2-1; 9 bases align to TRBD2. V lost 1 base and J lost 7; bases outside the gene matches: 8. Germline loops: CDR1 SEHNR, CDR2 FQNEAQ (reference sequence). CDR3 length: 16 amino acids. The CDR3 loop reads CASSLEVREGLNEQFF. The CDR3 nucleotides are TGTGCCAGCAGCTTAGAGGTGCGGGAGGGCCTGAATGAGCAGTTCTTC.

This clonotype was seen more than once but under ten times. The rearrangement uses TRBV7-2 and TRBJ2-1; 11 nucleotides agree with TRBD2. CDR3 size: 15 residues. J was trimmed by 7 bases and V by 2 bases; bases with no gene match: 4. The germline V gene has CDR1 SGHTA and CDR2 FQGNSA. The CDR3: CASSLLAGGWNEQFF. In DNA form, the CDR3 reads TGTGCCAGCAGCTTACTAGCGGGAGGATGGAATGAGCAGTTCTTC.

As DNA, the CDR3 is TGCAGCGCCCTGGAGGGCGGCACTGAAGCTTTCTTT. It yields the protein CSALEGGTEAFF. The rearrangement links TRBV29-1 to TRBJ1-1; no definite D call. Germline V lookup: CDR1 SQVTM, CDR2 ANQGSEA. The CDR3 spans 12 residues. Between the trimmed V and J ends, which lost 7 bases and 4 bases, there was a span of 13 bases.

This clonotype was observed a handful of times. In nucleotides, the CDR3 is TGTGCCAGCAGCTCGACAGGTACTGGGGAGCAGTACTTC. Its translation is CASSSTGTGEQYF. V and J are TRBV11-2 and TRBJ2-7, with a tentative D call TRBD1 (6 bases). Trimming took off 4 bases at V and 7 bases at J, with 14 bases between the two ends. The germline CDR1 and CDR2 sequences are SGHAT and FQNNGV. There are 13 residues in the CDR3.

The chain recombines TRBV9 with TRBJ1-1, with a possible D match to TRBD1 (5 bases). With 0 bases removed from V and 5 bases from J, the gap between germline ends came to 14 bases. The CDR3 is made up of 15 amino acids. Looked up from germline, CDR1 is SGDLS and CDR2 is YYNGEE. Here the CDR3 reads CASSVAGLGGTEAFF. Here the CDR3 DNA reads TGTGCCAGCAGCGTAGCAGGTCTGGGGGGGACTGAAGCTTTCTTT.

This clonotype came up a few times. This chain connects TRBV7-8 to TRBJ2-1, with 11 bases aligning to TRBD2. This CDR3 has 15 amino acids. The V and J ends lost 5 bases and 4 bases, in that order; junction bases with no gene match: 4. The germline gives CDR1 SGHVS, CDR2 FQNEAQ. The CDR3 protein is CASSITSGGYNEQFF. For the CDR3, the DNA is TGTGCCAGCAGCATAACTAGCGGGGGATACAATGAGCAGTTCTTC.

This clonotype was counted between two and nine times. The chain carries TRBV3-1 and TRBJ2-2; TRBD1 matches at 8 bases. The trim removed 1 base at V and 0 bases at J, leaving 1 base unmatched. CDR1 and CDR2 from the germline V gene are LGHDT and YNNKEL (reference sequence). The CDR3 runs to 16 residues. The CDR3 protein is CASSQGQGPNTGELFF. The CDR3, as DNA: TGTGCCAGCAGCCAAGGACAGGGGCCGAACACCGGGGAGCTGTTTTTT.

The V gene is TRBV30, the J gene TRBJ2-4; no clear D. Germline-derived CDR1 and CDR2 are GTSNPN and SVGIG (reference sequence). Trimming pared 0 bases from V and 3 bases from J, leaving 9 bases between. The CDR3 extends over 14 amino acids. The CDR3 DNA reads TGTGCCTGGAGTGTACCATATGTCAAAAACATTCAGTACTTC. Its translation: CAWSVPYVKNIQYF.

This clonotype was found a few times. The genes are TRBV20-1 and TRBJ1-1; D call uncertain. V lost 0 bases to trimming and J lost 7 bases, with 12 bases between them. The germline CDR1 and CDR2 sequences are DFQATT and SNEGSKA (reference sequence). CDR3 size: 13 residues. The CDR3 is CSARDPKVREAFF. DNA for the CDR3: TGCAGTGCTAGAGATCCCAAGGTCCGTGAAGCTTTCTTT.

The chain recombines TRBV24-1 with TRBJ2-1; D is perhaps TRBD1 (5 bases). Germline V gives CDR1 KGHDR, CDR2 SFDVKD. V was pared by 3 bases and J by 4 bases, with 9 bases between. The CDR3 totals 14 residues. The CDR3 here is CATSDRTFYNEQFF. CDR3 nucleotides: TGTGCCACCAGTGATCGGACATTTTACAATGAGCAGTTCTTC.

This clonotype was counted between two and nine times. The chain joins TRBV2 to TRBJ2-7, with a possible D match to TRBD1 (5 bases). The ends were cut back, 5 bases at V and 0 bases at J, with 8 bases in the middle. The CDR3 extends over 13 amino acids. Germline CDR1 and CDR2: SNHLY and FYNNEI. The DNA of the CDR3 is TGTGCCAGCAGTCACGACAGCTCCTACGAGCAGTACTTC. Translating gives CASSHDSSYEQYF.

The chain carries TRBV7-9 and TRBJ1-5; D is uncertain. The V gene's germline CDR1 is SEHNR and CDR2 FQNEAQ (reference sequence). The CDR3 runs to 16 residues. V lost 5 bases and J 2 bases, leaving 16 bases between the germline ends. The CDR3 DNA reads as TGTGCCAGCAGCGGGGTCGACACGGGAGGCAATCAGCCCCAGCATTTT. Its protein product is CASSGVDTGGNQPQHF.

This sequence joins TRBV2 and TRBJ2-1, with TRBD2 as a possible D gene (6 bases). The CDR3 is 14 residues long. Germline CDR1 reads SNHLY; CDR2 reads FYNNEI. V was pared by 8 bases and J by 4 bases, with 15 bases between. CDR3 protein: CASQTGEGYNEQFF. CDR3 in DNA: TGTGCCAGCCAGACGGGAGAGGGGTACAATGAGCAGTTCTTC.

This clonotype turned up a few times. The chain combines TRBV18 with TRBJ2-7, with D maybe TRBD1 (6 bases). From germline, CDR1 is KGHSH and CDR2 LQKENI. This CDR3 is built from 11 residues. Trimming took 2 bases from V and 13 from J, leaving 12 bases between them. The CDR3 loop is CASSPERTVYF. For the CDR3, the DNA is TGTGCCAGCTCACCAGAAAGGACAGTATACTTC.

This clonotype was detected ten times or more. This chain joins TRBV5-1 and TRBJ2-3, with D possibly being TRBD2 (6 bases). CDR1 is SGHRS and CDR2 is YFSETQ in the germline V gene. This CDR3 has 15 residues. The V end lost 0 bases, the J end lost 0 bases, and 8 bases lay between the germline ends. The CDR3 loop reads CASSLASASTDTQYF. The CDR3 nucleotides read TGCGCCAGCAGCTTGGCTAGCGCCAGCACAGATACGCAGTATTTT. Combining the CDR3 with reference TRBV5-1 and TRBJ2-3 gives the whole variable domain KAGVTQTPRYLIKTRGQQVTLSCSPISGHRSVSWYQQTPGQGLQFLFEYFSETQRNKGNFPGRFSGRQFSNSRSEMNVSTLELGDSALYLCASSLASASTDTQYFGPGTRLTVL.

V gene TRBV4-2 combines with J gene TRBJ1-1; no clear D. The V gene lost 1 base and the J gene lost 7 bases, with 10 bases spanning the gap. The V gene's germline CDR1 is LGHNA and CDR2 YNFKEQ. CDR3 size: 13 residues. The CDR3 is CASSQGRADEAFF. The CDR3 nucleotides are TGTGCCAGCAGCCAAGGTAGGGCGGATGAAGCTTTCTTT.

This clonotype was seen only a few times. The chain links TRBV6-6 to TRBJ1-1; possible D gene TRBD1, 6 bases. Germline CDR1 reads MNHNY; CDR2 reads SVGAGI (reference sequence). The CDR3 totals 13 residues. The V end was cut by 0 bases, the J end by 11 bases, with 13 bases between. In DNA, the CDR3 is TGTGCCAGCAGTTACTCGAAGGTTCAGGGGGCTTTCTTT. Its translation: CASSYSKVQGAFF.

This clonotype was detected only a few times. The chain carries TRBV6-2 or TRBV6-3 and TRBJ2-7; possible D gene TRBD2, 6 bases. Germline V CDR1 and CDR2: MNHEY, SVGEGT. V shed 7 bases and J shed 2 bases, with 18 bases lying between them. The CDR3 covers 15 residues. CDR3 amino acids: CASTYPGAGTYEQYF. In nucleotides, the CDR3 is TGTGCCAGCACCTACCCCGGGGCGGGGACCTACGAGCAGTACTTC.

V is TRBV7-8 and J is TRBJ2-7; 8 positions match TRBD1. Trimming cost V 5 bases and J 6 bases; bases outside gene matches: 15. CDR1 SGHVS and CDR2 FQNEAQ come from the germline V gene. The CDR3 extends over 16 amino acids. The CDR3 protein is CASSITAGQVVTEQYF. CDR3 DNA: TGTGCCAGCAGCATCACCGCGGGACAGGTGGTTACCGAGCAGTACTTC.

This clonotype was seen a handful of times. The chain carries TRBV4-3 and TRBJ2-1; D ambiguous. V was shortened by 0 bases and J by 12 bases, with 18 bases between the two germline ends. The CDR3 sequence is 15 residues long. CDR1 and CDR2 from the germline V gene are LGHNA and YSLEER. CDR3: CASSQDIVGAPPQFF. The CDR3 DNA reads TGCGCCAGCAGCCAAGATATCGTCGGAGCACCGCCGCAGTTCTTC.

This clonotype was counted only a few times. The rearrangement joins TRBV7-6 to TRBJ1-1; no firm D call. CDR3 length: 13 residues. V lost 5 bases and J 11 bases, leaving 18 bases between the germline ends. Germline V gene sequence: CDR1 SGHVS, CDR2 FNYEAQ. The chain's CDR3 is CASSPPGFGSAFF. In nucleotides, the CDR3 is TGTGCCAGCAGCCCTCCGGGATTCGGGTCGGCTTTCTTT.

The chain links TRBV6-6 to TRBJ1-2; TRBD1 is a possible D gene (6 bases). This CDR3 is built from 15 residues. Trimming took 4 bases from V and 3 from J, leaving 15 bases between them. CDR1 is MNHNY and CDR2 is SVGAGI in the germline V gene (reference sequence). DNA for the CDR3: TGTGCCAGCAGTTTGGGCAGGGGTCTAGACTATGGCTACACCTTC. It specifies CASSLGRGLDYGYTF.

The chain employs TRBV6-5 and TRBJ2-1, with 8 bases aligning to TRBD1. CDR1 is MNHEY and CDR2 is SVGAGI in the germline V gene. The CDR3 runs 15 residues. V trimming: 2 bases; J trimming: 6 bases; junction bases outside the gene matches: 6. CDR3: CASSYHGQGGNEQFF. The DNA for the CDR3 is TGTGCCAGCAGTTACCATGGACAGGGAGGCAATGAGCAGTTCTTC.

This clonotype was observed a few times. The chain's CDR3 is CASSLAGLAGGQRETQYF. CDR3 coding DNA: TGTGCCAGCAGTTTAGCTGGACTAGCGGGGGGGCAGCGAGAGACCCAGTACTTC. The rearrangement uses TRBV12-3 or TRBV12-4 and TRBJ2-5; 15 nucleotides align to TRBD2. CDR3 size: 18 residues. Trimming took 0 bases from V and 4 from J; bases not matched to a gene: 6.

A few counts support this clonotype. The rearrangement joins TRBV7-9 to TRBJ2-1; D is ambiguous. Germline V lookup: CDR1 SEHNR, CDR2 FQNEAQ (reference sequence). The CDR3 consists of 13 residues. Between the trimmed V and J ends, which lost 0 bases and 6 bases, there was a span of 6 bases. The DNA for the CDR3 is TGTGCCAGCAGCTTAGCGACGGTCAATGAGCAGTTCTTC. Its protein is CASSLATVNEQFF. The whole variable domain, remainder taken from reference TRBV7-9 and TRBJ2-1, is DTGVSQNPRHKITKRGQNVTFRCDPISEHNRLYWYRQTLGQGPEFLTYFQNEAQLEKSRLLSDRFSAERPKGSFSTLEIQRTEQGDSAMYLCASSLATVNEQFFGPGTRLTVL.